These 27 T cell receptor beta chains came from one sample sequenced in a study of blood T cell repertoires in COVID-19. The method was immunoSEQ multiplex PCR; TCRdb's version includes in-frame clones alone and lacks a portion of them. Of about 150,000 clones in the sample, approximately 85% are singletons; the top ten hold 0.63%. Sequenced input: peripheral blood. All receptors come from a man aged 55 to 69 with COVID-19, enrolled during active disease.

This chain connects TRBV18 to TRBJ1-3; a possible D gene is TRBD1 (5 bases). Germline values: CDR1 KGHSH, CDR2 LQKENI. Trimming removed 0 bases from V and 4 bases from J, with 10 bases in between. The CDR3 sequence is 15 residues long. CDR3 amino acids: CASSPPAGLGNTIYF. The CDR3 DNA is TGTGCCAGCTCACCACCTGCAGGGCTCGGAAACACCATATATTTT.

The chain employs TRBV11-3 and TRBJ2-1, with D maybe TRBD2 (6 bases). The CDR3 loop spans 19 amino acids. V lost 0 bases, J lost 0 bases, and 18 bases lay in between. Germline V CDR1 and CDR2: SGHNT, YENEEA. This CDR3 is CASSLDGRSGSVSYNEQFF. The DNA for the CDR3 is TGTGCCAGCAGCTTAGACGGTAGATCCGGGAGTGTCTCCTACAATGAGCAGTTCTTC.

V and J are TRBV7-2 and TRBJ2-3, with 8 bases that match TRBD1. Per the germline V gene, CDR1 is SGHTA and CDR2 is FQGNSA. CDR3 length: 15 amino acids. V dropped 1 base and J dropped 7; count of bases not matched to a gene: 7. The CDR3 reads CASSLGLTGGYTQYF. CDR3 in DNA: TGTGCCAGCAGCTTAGGTTTAACAGGGGGATATACGCAGTATTTT.

The CDR3 protein is CARSTRTKPGQGPYEQYF. As DNA, the CDR3 is TGTGCCAGAAGCACCAGAACTAAACCGGGACAGGGGCCCTACGAGCAGTACTTC. The chain employs TRBV5-3 and TRBJ2-7; 10 bases are shared with TRBD1. TRBV5-3 is filed as an ORF, its function uncertain. J gave up 2 bases and V 4 bases, and 15 bases lay outside the gene matches. This CDR3 is 18 amino acids long.

In nucleotides, the CDR3 is TGTGCCAGTAGTACCAACAGGGTCAGACTATCAAACAATGAGCAGTTCTTC. It is translated as CASSTNRVRLSNNEQFF. The chain employs TRBV19 and TRBJ2-1, with D possibly matching TRBD1 (6 bases). The CDR3 has 17 amino acids. CDR1 is LNHDA and CDR2 is SQIVND in the germline V gene (reference sequence). V dropped 4 bases and J dropped 5 bases, with 21 bases sitting between them. Full variable domain (outside the CDR3, taken from reference TRBV19 and TRBJ2-1): DGGITQSPKYLFRKEGQNVTLSCEQNLNHDAMYWYRQDPGQGLRLIYYSQIVNDFQKGDIAEGYSVSREKKESFPLTVTSAQKNPTAFYLCASSTNRVRLSNNEQFFGPGTRLTVL.

This clone has only one observation. CDR3 protein: CASTFRGGYTF. The CDR3 DNA is TGTGCCAGCACCTTCCGGGGTGGCTACACCTTC. This chain links TRBV12-3 or TRBV12-4 with TRBJ1-2; no reliable D call. V lost 7 bases, J lost 7 bases, and 10 bases lay in between. The CDR3 extends over 11 amino acids.

This clone has only one observation. The rearrangement links TRBV2 to TRBJ2-1, with TRBD2 as a possible D gene (6 bases). V lost 10 bases and J lost 15, with 16 bases in between. The CDR3 loop spans 10 amino acids. Germline lookup yields CDR1 SNHLY and CDR2 FYNNEI. The CDR3 nucleotides read TGTGCCACCCTTAGCGGAGCCCCGTTCTTC. Translation gives CATLSGAPFF.

J is TRBJ2-1 and V is TRBV9; a weak D match, TRBD2 (5 bases). V lost 4 bases and J lost 4, with 6 bases in between. The germline gives CDR1 SGDLS, CDR2 YYNGEE. The CDR3 contains 12 residues. The CDR3 loop is CASSPGYNEQFF. CDR3 DNA sequence: TGTGCCAGCAGCCCGGGGTACAATGAGCAGTTCTTC.

This clone was found a few times. The CDR3 nucleotides read TGTGCCAGCAGCGTCCAGCGGAGGGCGGGGGGAGAGACCCAGTACTTC. It yields the protein CASSVQRRAGGETQYF. The chain uses TRBV11-2 and TRBJ2-5; 8 positions match TRBD2. This CDR3 region has 16 residues. Losses at the gene ends were 5 bases for V and 4 bases for J; bases not matched to a gene: 12. The V gene's germline CDR1 is SGHAT and CDR2 FQNNGV.

The V and J genes are TRBV5-8 and TRBJ1-1; possibly TRBD1 for D (6 bases). Germline assignment: CDR1 SGHTS and CDR2 YDEGEE. V was trimmed by 2 bases and J by 1 base, leaving 12 bases between them. The CDR3 covers 15 residues. The CDR3 DNA reads TGTGCCAGCAGCTTTCTAGACAGGACGAACACTGAAGCTTTCTTT. Amino acids: CASSFLDRTNTEAFF.

V is TRBV3-1 (or the pseudogene TRBV3-2) and J is TRBJ2-7; D possibly corresponds to TRBD1 (5 bases). Germline V gene lookup returns CDR1 LGHDT and CDR2 YNNKEL (reference sequence). V lost 4 bases and J 0 bases, leaving 13 bases between the germline ends. This CDR3 is built from 15 residues. CDR3 protein: CASSPDGATSYEQYF. The CDR3 bases are TGTGCCAGCAGCCCTGATGGGGCCACCTCCTACGAGCAGTACTTC.

V is TRBV7-9 and J is TRBJ2-5, with a tentative D call TRBD2 (7 bases). Trimming pared 10 bases from V and 5 bases from J, leaving 29 bases between. The CDR3 sequence is 17 residues long. Germline values: CDR1 SEHNR, CDR2 FQNEAQ (reference sequence). The CDR3 bases are TGTGCCACCCGGCCCAAGGGCCCGGGGGGCCTAGTGGAGACCCAGTACTTC. Translation: CATRPKGPGGLVETQYF.

This chain uses TRBV6-6 with TRBJ2-3; TRBD2 matches 11 bases. V dropped 11 bases and J dropped 4; count of bases not matched to a gene: 5. The V gene's germline CDR1 is MNHNY and CDR2 SVGAGI (reference sequence). CDR3 size: 13 residues. CDR3 in DNA: TGTGCCGGGGCTAGCGGGGGGTCAGATACGCAGTATTTT. Translated: CAGASGGSDTQYF.

The chain carries TRBV24-1 and TRBJ2-2; TRBD1 aligns across 11 bases. The CDR3 totals 16 residues. CDR1 is KGHDR, CDR2 SFDVKD, per germline. J gave up 4 bases and V 4 bases, and 4 bases lay outside the gene matches. In DNA, the CDR3 is TGTGCCACCAGTGACGCGGACAGGGGGCTCACCGGGGAGCTGTTTTTT. Translated, it gives CATSDADRGLTGELFF.

This chain joins TRBV19 and TRBJ1-2; 12 bases line up with TRBD1. Germline V gene lookup returns CDR1 LNHDA and CDR2 SQIVND (reference sequence). Losses at the gene ends were 6 bases for V and 7 bases for J; bases not matched to a gene: 12. The CDR3 sequence is 16 residues long. CDR3 bases: TGTGCCAGTAGCCGGGACAGGGGGCTGGTCGTAATTGGCTACACCTTC. Protein: CASSRDRGLVVIGYTF.

The chain couples TRBV5-5 to TRBJ1-2; 9 nucleotides match TRBD1. V gave up 4 bases and J gave up 8 bases; unmatched junction bases: 12. The CDR3 spans 15 residues. The germline CDR1 and CDR2 sequences are SGHKS and YYEKEE (reference sequence). The CDR3 bases are TGTGCCAGCAGCGTGGACAGACAGGGGGGGAGAGGCTACACCTTC. This translates into CASSVDRQGGRGYTF.

The rearrangement joins TRBV2 to TRBJ1-1; D gene unclear. CDR1 SNHLY and CDR2 FYNNEI come from the germline V gene. This CDR3 has 12 amino acids. V lost 7 bases and J lost 5, with 11 bases in between. CDR3 loop: CASTPYGTEAFF. The CDR3 region has the DNA TGTGCCAGCACCCCCTACGGGACTGAAGCTTTCTTT.

The V call is TRBV7-6, the J call TRBJ1-3; D possibly corresponds to TRBD1 (6 bases). This CDR3 region has 16 residues. Germline lookup yields CDR1 SGHVS and CDR2 FNYEAQ. Trimming took 5 bases from V and 0 from J, leaving 14 bases between them. CDR3 coding DNA: TGTGCCAGCAGCCTAGGACAGCCAGGCTCTGGAAACACCATATATTTT. Translation gives CASSLGQPGSGNTIYF.

The V gene is TRBV11-2, the J gene TRBJ2-1, with 11 bases lining up with TRBD1. Looked up from germline, CDR1 is SGHAT and CDR2 is FQNNGV. Trimming removed 5 bases from V and 8 bases from J; junction bases left unmatched: 11. There are 16 residues in the CDR3. The CDR3 DNA is TGTGCCAGCAGCCGCTTAGGGGGACAGGGGGTAGATGAGCAGTTCTTC. Its protein is CASSRLGGQGVDEQFF.

This clone was seen a handful of times. The J gene is TRBJ1-2, the V gene TRBV30; D is perhaps TRBD1 (5 bases). The CDR3 consists of 13 residues. The germline CDR1 and CDR2 sequences are GTSNPN and SVGIG (reference sequence). V was shortened by 0 bases and J by 2 bases, with 7 bases between the two germline ends. CDR3 loop: CAWSVNRNYGYTF. DNA for the CDR3: TGTGCCTGGAGTGTGAACAGGAACTATGGCTACACCTTC.

This rearrangement joins TRBV6-5 to TRBJ1-6; TRBD1 aligns across 7 bases. The CDR3 loop spans 16 amino acids. Germline V gene sequence: CDR1 MNHEY, CDR2 SVGAGI. Losses at the gene ends were 3 bases for V and 6 bases for J; bases not matched to a gene: 8. CDR3 region: CASSYIRGQTNSPLHF. As DNA, the CDR3 is TGTGCCAGCAGTTATATTAGGGGACAGACTAATTCACCCCTCCACTTT.

V usage is TRBV18 and J usage is TRBJ1-6; D gene ambiguous. The V end lost 5 bases, the J end lost 7 bases, and 9 bases lay between the germline ends. The CDR3 extends over 13 amino acids. Germline values: CDR1 KGHSH, CDR2 LQKENI. The CDR3 nucleotides read TGTGCCAGCTCAGTCAACCGGAATTCACCCCTCCACTTT. This translates into CASSVNRNSPLHF. The full variable domain, rest sourced from reference TRBV18 and TRBJ1-6, is NAGVMQNPRHLVRRRGQEARLRCSPMKGHSHVYWYRQLPEEGLKFMVYLQKENIIDESGMPKERFSAEFPKEGPSILRIQQVVRGDSAAYFCASSVNRNSPLHFGNGTRLTVT.

The chain is built from TRBV7-2 and TRBJ1-1, with 11 bases lining up with TRBD1. Germline CDR1 and CDR2: SGHTA and FQGNSA. The V gene end was trimmed by 4 bases and the J gene end by 4 bases; junction bases not matched to a gene: 5. There are 15 residues in the CDR3. The CDR3 nucleotides are TGTGCCAGCAGCTACGGGGACAGGGGGAGCACTGAAGCTTTCTTT. Its protein is CASSYGDRGSTEAFF. The complete variable domain, with remaining parts taken from reference TRBV7-2 and TRBJ1-1, reads GAGVSQSPSNKVTEKGKDVELRCDPISGHTALYWYRQSLGQGLEFLIYFQGNSAPDKSGLPSDRFSAERTGGSVSTLTIQRTQQEDSAVYLCASSYGDRGSTEAFFGQGTRLTVV.

Of note for this clone: At the DNA level, this CDR3 is encoded by other sequences in the same sample as well. The chain uses TRBV2 and TRBJ1-4, with D possibly being TRBD1 (5 bases). The CDR3 has 13 amino acids. Germline V gene lookup returns CDR1 SNHLY and CDR2 FYNNEI. The ends were cut back, 3 bases at V and 8 bases at J, with 10 bases in the middle. CDR3 bases: TGTGCCAGCAGTGACAGGGTACGGGAAAAACTGTTTTTT. It is translated as CASSDRVREKLFF.

The rearrangement uses TRBV7-8 and TRBJ2-2; TRBD2 matches at 11 bases. Germline V lookup: CDR1 SGHVS, CDR2 FQNEAQ. With V trimmed by 5 bases and J by 6 bases, 8 bases remained unmatched. The CDR3 has 16 residues. The CDR3 reads CASSDRLAGPSGELFF. CDR3 DNA sequence: TGTGCCAGCAGCGACAGACTAGCGGGGCCCTCCGGGGAGCTGTTTTTT.

The chain recombines TRBV29-1 with TRBJ1-4, with D uncertain. Trimming took off 5 bases at V and 3 bases at J, with 16 bases between the two ends. Germline values: CDR1 SQVTM, CDR2 ANQGSEA. The CDR3 contains 15 residues. CDR3 sequence: CSVNVRGMANEKLFF. CDR3 nucleotides: TGCAGCGTTAATGTCCGGGGTATGGCTAATGAAAAACTGTTTTTT.

The chain recombines TRBV5-4 with TRBJ2-3, with 9 nucleotides matching TRBD2. Germline CDR1 reads SGHNT; CDR2 reads YYREEE (reference sequence). V shed 0 bases and J 6 bases; nucleotides not matched to a gene: 5. CDR3 size: 15 residues. The CDR3 here is CASSLGSGSPDTQYF. The DNA of the CDR3 is TGTGCCAGCAGCTTGGGTAGCGGGAGCCCTGATACGCAGTATTTT.